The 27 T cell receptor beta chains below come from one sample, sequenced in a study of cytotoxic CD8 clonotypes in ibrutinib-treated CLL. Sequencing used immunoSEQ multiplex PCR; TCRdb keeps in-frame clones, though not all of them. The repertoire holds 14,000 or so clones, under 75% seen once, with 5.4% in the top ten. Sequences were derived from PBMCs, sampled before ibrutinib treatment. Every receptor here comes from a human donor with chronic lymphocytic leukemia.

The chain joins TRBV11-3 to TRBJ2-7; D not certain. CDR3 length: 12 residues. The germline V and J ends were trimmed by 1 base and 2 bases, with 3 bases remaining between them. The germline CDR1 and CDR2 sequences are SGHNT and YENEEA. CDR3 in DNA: TGTGCCAGCAGCTTAGTTCCCTACGAGCAGTACTTC. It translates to CASSLVPYEQYF.

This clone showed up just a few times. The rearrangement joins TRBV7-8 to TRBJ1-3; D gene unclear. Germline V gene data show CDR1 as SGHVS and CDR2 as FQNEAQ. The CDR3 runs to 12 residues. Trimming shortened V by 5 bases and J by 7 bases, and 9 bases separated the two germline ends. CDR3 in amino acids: CASSPTWNTIYF. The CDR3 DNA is TGTGCCAGCAGCCCAACGTGGAACACCATATATTTT.

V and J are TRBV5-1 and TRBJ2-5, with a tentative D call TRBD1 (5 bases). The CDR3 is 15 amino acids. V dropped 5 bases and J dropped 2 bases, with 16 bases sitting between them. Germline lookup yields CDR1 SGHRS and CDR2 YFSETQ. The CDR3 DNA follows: TGCGCCAGCAGGCGCGGCGTGGGGCAACAAGAGACCCAGTACTTC. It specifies CASRRGVGQQETQYF.

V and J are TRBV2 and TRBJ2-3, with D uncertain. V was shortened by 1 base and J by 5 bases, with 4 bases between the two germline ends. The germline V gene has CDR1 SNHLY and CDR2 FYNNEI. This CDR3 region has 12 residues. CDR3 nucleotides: TGTGCCAGCAGTGAAGGGGGAGATACGCAGTATTTT. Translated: CASSEGGDTQYF.

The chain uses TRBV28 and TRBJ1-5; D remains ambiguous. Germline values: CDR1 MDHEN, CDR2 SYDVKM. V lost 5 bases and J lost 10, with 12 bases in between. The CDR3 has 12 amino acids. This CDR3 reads CASSAFLQPQHF. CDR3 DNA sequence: TGTGCCAGCAGTGCCTTCCTTCAACCCCAGCATTTT.

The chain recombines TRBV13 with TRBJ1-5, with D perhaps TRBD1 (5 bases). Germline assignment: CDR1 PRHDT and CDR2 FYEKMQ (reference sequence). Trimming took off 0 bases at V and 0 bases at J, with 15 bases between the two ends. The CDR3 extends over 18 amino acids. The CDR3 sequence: CASSLGAGSGYSNQPQHF. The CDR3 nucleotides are TGTGCCAGCAGCTTAGGGGCAGGGTCGGGCTATAGCAATCAGCCCCAGCATTTT. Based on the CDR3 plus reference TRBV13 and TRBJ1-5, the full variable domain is AAGVIQSPRHLIKEKRETATLKCYPIPRHDTVYWYQQGPGQDPQFLISFYEKMQSDKGSIPDRFSAQQFSDYHSELNMSSLELGDSALYFCASSLGAGSGYSNQPQHFGDGTRLSIL.

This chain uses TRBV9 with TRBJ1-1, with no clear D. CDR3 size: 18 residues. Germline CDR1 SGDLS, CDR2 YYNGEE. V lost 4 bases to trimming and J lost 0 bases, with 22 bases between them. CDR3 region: CASSPETPGPRLNTEAFF. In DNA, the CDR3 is TGTGCCAGCAGCCCAGAAACTCCGGGCCCCCGACTGAACACTGAAGCTTTCTTT.

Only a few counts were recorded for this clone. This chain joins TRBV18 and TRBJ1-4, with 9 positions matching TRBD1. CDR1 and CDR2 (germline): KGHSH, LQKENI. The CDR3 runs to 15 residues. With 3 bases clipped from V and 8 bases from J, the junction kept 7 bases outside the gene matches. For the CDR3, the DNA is TGTGCCAGCTCACCCGGGACAGGGTGGTACGAAAAACTGTTTTTT. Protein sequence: CASSPGTGWYEKLFF.

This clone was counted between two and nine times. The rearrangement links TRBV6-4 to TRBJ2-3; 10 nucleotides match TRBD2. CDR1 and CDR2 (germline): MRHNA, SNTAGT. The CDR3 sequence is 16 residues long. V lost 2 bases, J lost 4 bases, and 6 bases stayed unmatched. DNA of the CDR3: TGTGCCAGCAGTGACCAGGCTAGCGGGGGCCCAGATACGCAGTATTTT. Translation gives CASSDQASGGPDTQYF.

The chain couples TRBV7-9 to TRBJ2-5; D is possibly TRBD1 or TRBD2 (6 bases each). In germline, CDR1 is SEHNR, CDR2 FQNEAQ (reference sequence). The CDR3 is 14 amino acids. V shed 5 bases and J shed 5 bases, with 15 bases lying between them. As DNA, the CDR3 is TGTGCCAGCAGCACCTTGGGGGGCTGGGAGACCCAGTACTTC. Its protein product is CASSTLGGWETQYF. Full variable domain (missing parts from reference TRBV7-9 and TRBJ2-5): DTGVSQNPRHKITKRGQNVTFRCDPISEHNRLYWYRQTLGQGPEFLTYFQNEAQLEKSRLLSDRFSAERPKGSFSTLEIQRTEQGDSAMYLCASSTLGGWETQYFGPGTRLLVL.

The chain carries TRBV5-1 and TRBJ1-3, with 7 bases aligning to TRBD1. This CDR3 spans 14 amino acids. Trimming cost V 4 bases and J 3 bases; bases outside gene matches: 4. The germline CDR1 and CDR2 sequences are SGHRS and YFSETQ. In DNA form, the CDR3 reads TGCGCCAGCAGCCCCCAGGGGGGTGGAAACACCATATATTTT. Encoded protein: CASSPQGGGNTIYF.

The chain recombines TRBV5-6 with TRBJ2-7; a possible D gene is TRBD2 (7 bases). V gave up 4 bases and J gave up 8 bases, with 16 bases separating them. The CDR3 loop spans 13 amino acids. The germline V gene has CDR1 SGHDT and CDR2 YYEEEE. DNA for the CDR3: TGTGCCAGCAGCCTCCGGGGGGCCCACAAGCAGTACTTC. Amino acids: CASSLRGAHKQYF.

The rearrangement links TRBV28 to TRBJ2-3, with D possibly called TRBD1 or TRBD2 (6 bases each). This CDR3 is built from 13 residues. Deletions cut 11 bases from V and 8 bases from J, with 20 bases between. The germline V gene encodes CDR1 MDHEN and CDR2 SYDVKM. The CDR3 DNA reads TGTGCCCACCAGGGTGGGGGGCTGGGTACGCAGTATTTT. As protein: CAHQGGGLGTQYF.

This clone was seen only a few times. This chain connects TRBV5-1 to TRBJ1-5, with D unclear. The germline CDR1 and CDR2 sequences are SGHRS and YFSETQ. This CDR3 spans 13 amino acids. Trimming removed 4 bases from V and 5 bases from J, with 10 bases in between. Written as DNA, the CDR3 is TGCGCCAGCAGCCATGAGGGCCATCAGCCCCAGCATTTT. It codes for CASSHEGHQPQHF.

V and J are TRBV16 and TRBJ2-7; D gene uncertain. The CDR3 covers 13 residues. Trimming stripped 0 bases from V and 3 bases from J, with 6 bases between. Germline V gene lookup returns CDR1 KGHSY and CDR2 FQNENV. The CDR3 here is CASSQSADYEQYF. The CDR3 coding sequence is TGTGCCAGCAGCCAATCGGCGGACTACGAGCAGTACTTC.

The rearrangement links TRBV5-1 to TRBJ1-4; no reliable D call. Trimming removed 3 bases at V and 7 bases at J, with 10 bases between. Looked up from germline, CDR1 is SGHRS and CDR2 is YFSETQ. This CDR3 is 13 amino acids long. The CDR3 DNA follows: TGCGCCAGCAGCTCACAAAGCTCTGAAAAACTGTTTTTT. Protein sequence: CASSSQSSEKLFF.

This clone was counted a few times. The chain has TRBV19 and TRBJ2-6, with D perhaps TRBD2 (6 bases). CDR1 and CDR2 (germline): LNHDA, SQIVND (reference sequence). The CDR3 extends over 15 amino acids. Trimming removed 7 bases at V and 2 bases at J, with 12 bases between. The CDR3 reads CASIPGEAGANVLTF. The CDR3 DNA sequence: TGTGCCAGTATACCCGGGGAGGCTGGGGCCAACGTCCTGACTTTC.

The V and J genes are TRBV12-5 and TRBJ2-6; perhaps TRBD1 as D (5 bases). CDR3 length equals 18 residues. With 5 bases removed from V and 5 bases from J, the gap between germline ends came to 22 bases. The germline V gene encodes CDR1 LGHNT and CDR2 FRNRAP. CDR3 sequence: CASGTFSAGQSRANVLTF. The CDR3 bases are TGTGCTAGTGGTACATTCAGTGCAGGACAAAGTCGGGCCAACGTCCTGACTTTC.

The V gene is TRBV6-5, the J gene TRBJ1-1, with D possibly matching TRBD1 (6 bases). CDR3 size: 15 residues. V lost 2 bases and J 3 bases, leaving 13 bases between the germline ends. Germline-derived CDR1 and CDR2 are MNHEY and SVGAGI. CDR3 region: CASSYIAGQHTEAFF. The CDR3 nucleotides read TGTGCCAGCAGTTACATCGCCGGACAGCACACTGAAGCTTTCTTT.

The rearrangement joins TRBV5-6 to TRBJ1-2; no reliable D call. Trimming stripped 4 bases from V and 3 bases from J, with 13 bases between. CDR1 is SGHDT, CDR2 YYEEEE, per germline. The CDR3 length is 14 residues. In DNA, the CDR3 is TGTGCCAGCAGCCCGGGTAGGCTCCACTATGGCTACACCTTC. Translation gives CASSPGRLHYGYTF.

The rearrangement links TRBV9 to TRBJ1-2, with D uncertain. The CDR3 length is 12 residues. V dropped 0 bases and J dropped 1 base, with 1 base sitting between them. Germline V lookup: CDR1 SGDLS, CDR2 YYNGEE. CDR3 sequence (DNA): TGTGCCAGCAGCGTAGTTAACTATGGCTACACCTTC. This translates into CASSVVNYGYTF.

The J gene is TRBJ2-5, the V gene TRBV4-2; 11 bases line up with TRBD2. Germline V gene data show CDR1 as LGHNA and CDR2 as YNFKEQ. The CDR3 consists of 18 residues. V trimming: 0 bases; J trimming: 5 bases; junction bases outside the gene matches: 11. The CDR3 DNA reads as TGTGCCAGCAGCCAAGAAGGGCTAGCGGGGGGCCGGGTGGAGACCCAGTACTTC. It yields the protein CASSQEGLAGGRVETQYF.

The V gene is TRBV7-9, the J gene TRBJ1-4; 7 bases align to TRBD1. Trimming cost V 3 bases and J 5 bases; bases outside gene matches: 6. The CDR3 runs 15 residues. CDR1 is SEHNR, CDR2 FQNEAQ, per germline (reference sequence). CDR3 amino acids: CASSFLSGGNEKLFF. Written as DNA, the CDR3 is TGTGCCAGCAGCTTTTTGTCAGGGGGGAATGAAAAACTGTTTTTT.

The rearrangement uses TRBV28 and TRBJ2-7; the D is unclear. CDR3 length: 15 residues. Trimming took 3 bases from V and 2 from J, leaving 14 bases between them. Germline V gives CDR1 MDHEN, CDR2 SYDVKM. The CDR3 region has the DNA TGTGCCAGCAGTTTTGTCAAAGGGCCCCCCTACGAGCAGTACTTC. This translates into CASSFVKGPPYEQYF.

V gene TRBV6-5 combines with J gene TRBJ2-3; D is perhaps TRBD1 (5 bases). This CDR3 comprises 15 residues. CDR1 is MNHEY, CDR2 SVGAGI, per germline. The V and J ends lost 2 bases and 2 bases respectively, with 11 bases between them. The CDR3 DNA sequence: TGTGCCAGCAGTTACAGGGGTAGGGACACAGATACGCAGTATTTT. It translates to CASSYRGRDTDTQYF.

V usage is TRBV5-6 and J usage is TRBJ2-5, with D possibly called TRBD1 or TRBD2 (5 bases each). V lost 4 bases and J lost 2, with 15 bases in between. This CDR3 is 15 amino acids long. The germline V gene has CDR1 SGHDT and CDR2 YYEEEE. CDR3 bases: TGTGCCAGCAGCGCCCCCGGGACGGCTCAAGAGACCCAGTACTTC. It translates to CASSAPGTAQETQYF.

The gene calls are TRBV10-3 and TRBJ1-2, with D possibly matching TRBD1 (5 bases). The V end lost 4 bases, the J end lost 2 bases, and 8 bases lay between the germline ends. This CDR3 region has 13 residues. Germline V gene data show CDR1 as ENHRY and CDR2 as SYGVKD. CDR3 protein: CAISGGENYGYTF. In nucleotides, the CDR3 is TGTGCCATCAGTGGGGGGGAAAACTATGGCTACACCTTC.